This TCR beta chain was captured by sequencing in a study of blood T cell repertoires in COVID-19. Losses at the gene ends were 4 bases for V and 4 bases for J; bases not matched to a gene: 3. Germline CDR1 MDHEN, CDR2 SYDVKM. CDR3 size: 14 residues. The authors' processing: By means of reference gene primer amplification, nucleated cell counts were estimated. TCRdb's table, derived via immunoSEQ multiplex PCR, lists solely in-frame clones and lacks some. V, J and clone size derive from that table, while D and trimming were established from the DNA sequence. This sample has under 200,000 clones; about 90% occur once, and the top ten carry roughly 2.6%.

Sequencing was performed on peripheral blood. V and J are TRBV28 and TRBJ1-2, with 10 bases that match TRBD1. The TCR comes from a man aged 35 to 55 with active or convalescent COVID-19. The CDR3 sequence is CASSSGTGAYGYTF. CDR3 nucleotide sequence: TGTGCCAGCAGTTCCGGGACAGGGGCCTATGGCTACACCTTC.